The sequence of this TCR beta chain was determined in a study of CD8 T cells in Susac syndrome. This CDR3 spans 13 amino acids. Trimming removed 0 bases at V and 8 bases at J, with 8 bases between. Germline V gene sequence: CDR1 SGHNT, CDR2 YENEEA. RNA was extracted with the RNeasy kit, and a quantity of roughly 0.5 to 1 ug was reverse transcribed using random hexamers. TCRdb ran MiXCR on the immunoSEQ multiplex PCR reads and lists one entry per CDR3 protein. Of hundreds of thousands of distinct CDR3 sequences in the sample, just under 95% were seen once. The chain employs TRBV11-3 and TRBJ2-1; D is ambiguous. This clonotype was sampled from a human donor with multiple sclerosis. The sequenced sample consisted of CD4+ T cells from PBMCs. CDR3 sequence reads: CASSLEPRHEQFF. As DNA, the CDR3 is TGTGCCAGCAGCTTAGAACCTAGGCATGAGCAGTTCTTC.